Sequencing of this T cell receptor (beta chain) was carried out in a study of shared clonotypes between healthy human individuals. Study conclusions and caveats: Shared clonotypes across all four donors exceeded non-shared ones in generation probability. Larger richness was generally estimated for naive than memory subsets. Represented diversity (both genetic and exposure-history) was limited by the small number of donors.

The run depth of the assay was deep. Some clones are missing from TCRdb's copy, which holds only in-frame ones; the method was immunoSEQ multiplex PCR. The data contain around 1.5 million clones, 95% to 99% of them singletons. This clone was counted a single time. The target antigen is unknown. The germline V and J ends were trimmed by 2 bases and 3 bases, with 11 bases remaining between them. The CDR3 is 14 residues long. Germline V gives CDR1 SGHAT, CDR2 FQNNGV. The sample comprised naive CD4+ T cells sorted from blood. This sample's subset: CD45RA+ positively selected. The V and J genes are TRBV11-2 and TRBJ2-7; no clear D gene. The sequence derives from a man aged 25-45 years in good health. The CDR3 spells CASSLNHRNYEQYF. In DNA form, the CDR3 reads TGTGCCAGCAGCTTAAACCACAGAAACTACGAGCAGTACTTC.